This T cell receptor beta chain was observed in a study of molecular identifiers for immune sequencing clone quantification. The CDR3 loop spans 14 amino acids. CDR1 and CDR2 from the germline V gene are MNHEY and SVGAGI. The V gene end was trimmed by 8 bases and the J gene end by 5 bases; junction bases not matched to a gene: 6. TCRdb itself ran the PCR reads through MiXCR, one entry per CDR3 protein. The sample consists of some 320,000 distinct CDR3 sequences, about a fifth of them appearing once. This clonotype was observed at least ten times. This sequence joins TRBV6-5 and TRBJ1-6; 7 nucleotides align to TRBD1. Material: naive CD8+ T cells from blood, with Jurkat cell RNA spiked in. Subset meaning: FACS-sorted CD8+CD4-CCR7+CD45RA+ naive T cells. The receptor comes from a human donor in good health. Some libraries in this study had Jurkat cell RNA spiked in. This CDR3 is CASLATGHNSPLHF. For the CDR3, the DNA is TGTGCCAGCCTCGCGACAGGGCATAATTCACCCCTCCACTTT.